The 22 T cell receptor beta chains below come from one sample, sequenced in a study of blood T cell repertoires in COVID-19. Assay: immunoSEQ multiplex PCR; the TCRdb copy retains only in-frame clones and omits some. Of 45,000 to 60,000 clones in the sample, approximately 87% were seen once. The sample comprised peripheral blood. All receptors come from a human donor in a cohort sampled during active COVID-19.

This chain joins TRBV7-8 and TRBJ2-7; D ambiguous. V shed 2 bases and J shed 7 bases, with 15 bases lying between them. CDR1 and CDR2 from the germline V gene are SGHVS and FQNEAQ. This CDR3 is 14 amino acids long. The CDR3 coding sequence is TGTGCCAGCAGCTTACATTGGGCGACCGTGGAGCAGTACTTC. It codes for CASSLHWATVEQYF.

The chain is built from TRBV18 and TRBJ1-2; D is unclear. The germline CDR1 and CDR2 sequences are KGHSH and LQKENI. V lost 3 bases and J lost 8, with 22 bases in between. The CDR3 is 16 amino acids. The CDR3 nucleotides are TGTGCCAGCTCACCCCCCCAAAAAGAGGCTCTTGGGGGCTACACCTTC. It yields the protein CASSPPQKEALGGYTF.

The chain combines TRBV30 with TRBJ1-1, with TRBD1 as a possible D gene (5 bases). V was clipped by 5 bases and J by 12 bases, with 19 bases between them. The CDR3 extends over 12 amino acids. CDR1 and CDR2 (germline): GTSNPN, SVGIG (reference sequence). This CDR3 reads CAWGGLEGPPFF. CDR3 coding DNA: TGTGCCTGGGGCGGCTTGGAGGGGCCACCTTTCTTT.

This chain links TRBV19 with TRBJ1-5; D possibly corresponds to TRBD1 (6 bases). CDR1 and CDR2 from the germline V gene are LNHDA and SQIVND (reference sequence). V was pared by 1 base and J by 9 bases, with 13 bases between. The CDR3 is made up of 14 amino acids. The CDR3 spells CASSIGGGQAPQHF. Here the CDR3 DNA reads TGTGCCAGTAGTATAGGGGGGGGCCAGGCGCCCCAGCATTTT.

The chain recombines TRBV30 with TRBJ1-1, with D tentatively TRBD1 (5 bases). CDR3 length: 13 residues. Germline CDR1 reads GTSNPN; CDR2 reads SVGIG (reference sequence). Between the trimmed V and J ends, which lost 3 bases and 0 bases, there was a span of 8 bases. CDR3 bases: TGTGCCTGGAGGGACACGATGAACACTGAAGCTTTCTTT. It is translated as CAWRDTMNTEAFF.

The chain combines TRBV5-4 with TRBJ2-3, with 7 bases fitting TRBD1. There are 16 residues in the CDR3. V lost 2 bases, J lost 1 base, and 7 bases stayed unmatched. The germline V gene encodes CDR1 SGHNT and CDR2 YYREEE (reference sequence). The CDR3 DNA reads as TGTGCCAGCAGCTTAGGGCAGGGGGAAGGCACAGATACGCAGTATTTT. The encoded protein is CASSLGQGEGTDTQYF.

This clone showed up just a few times. The CDR3 DNA reads as TGCGCCAGCAGCTCCCACACGGGGAACACTGAAGCTTTCTTT. Its translation: CASSSHTGNTEAFF. V and J are TRBV5-1 and TRBJ1-1; D is unclear. Germline-derived CDR1 and CDR2 are SGHRS and YFSETQ. The CDR3 has 14 residues. V shed 3 bases and J shed 1 base, with 10 bases lying between them.

The chain combines TRBV7-9 with TRBJ2-7, with a possible D match to TRBD2 (6 bases). The CDR3 is 17 residues long. Trimming shortened V by 0 bases and J by 0 bases, and 15 bases separated the two germline ends. Germline V gives CDR1 SEHNR, CDR2 FQNEAQ (reference sequence). In DNA, the CDR3 is TGTGCCAGCAGCTTAGCGCTCGGCGGGGTGAGCTCCTACGAGCAGTACTTC. It translates to CASSLALGGVSSYEQYF.

The chain employs TRBV9 and TRBJ2-7; perhaps TRBD1 as D (6 bases). There are 14 residues in the CDR3. Trimming left V 0 bases short and J 4 bases short, with 11 bases between. The germline V gene has CDR1 SGDLS and CDR2 YYNGEE. The CDR3 spells CASSVAAGDYEQYF. The CDR3 DNA is TGTGCCAGCAGCGTAGCGGCAGGGGATTACGAGCAGTACTTC.

The rearrangement joins TRBV5-1 to TRBJ2-7; D is possibly TRBD1 (6 bases). CDR1 and CDR2 (germline): SGHRS, YFSETQ. This CDR3 is 16 amino acids long. Trimming left V 4 bases short and J 2 bases short, with 19 bases between. CDR3 protein: CASSQGGRRGTYEQYF. The DNA for the CDR3 is TGCGCCAGCAGCCAAGGGGGACGCCGAGGGACCTACGAGCAGTACTTC.

The sample holds one count of this clone. This chain connects TRBV11-2 to TRBJ2-7; weak D call: TRBD2 (6 bases). CDR1 is SGHAT and CDR2 is FQNNGV in the germline V gene. The CDR3 loop spans 12 amino acids. V lost 5 bases, J lost 6 bases, and 11 bases lay in between. The CDR3 is CASSPGVGEQYF. The CDR3 DNA reads as TGTGCCAGCAGCCCGGGGGTGGGCGAGCAGTACTTC.

The V and J genes are TRBV11-2 and TRBJ2-7; D gene ambiguous. CDR1 SGHAT and CDR2 FQNNGV come from the germline V gene. The CDR3 length is 15 residues. Trimming removed 2 bases at V and 2 bases at J, with 13 bases between. CDR3 bases: TGTGCCAGCAGCTTACTCGTGTCCGCTACCTACGAGCAGTACTTC. Translation: CASSLLVSATYEQYF. The full variable domain, completed using reference TRBV11-2 and TRBJ2-7, is EAGVAQSPRYKIIEKRQSVAFWCNPISGHATLYWYQQILGQGPKLLIQFQNNGVVDDSQLPKDRFSAERLKGVDSTLKIQPAKLEDSAVYLCASSLLVSATYEQYFGPGTRLTVT.

The V gene is TRBV2, the J gene TRBJ1-1; 10 bases align to TRBD1. The CDR3 loop spans 16 amino acids. CDR1 and CDR2 from the germline V gene are SNHLY and FYNNEI. V was pared by 5 bases and J by 1 base, with 7 bases of the junction left unmatched. Here the CDR3 DNA reads TGTGCCAGCAGTCGACAGGGGGCGGGGTGGAACACTGAAGCTTTCTTT. Its protein is CASSRQGAGWNTEAFF.

The chain is built from TRBV30 and TRBJ1-2; TRBD1 matches at 8 bases. The CDR3 is 14 amino acids. Germline-derived CDR1 and CDR2 are GTSNPN and SVGIG (reference sequence). Trimming at V came to 0 bases and at J to 7 bases, leaving 7 bases not matched to a gene. The CDR3 is CAWSVDRGSGGYTF. The CDR3 nucleotides read TGTGCCTGGAGTGTTGACAGGGGCTCCGGTGGCTACACCTTC.

The genes are TRBV3-1 (or the pseudogene TRBV3-2) and TRBJ1-1; 8 nucleotides align to TRBD1. Germline trimming cut 4 bases from V and 11 bases from J; bases unmatched to any gene: 12. Germline loops: CDR1 LGHDT, CDR2 YNNKEL (reference sequence). CDR3 size: 14 residues. The CDR3 here is CASSRALRGQAAFF. In DNA, the CDR3 is TGTGCCAGCAGCCGCGCTCTCCGGGGACAGGCGGCTTTCTTT.

The chain uses TRBV25-1 and TRBJ1-1; D possibly corresponds to TRBD1 (6 bases). There are 13 residues in the CDR3. V shed 8 bases and J shed 7 bases, with 17 bases lying between them. Per germline, CDR1 MGHDK and CDR2 SYGVNS. The CDR3 DNA sequence: TGTGCCAGCGAGGGGGTACGGGGGGGTGAAGCTTTCTTT. Translating it yields CASEGVRGGEAFF.

This chain's CDR3 is CASSLVPGHLSEQYF. CDR3 DNA: TGTGCCAGCAGCTTGGTCCCGGGTCACCTCTCCGAGCAGTACTTC. The chain couples TRBV5-4 to TRBJ2-7, with D unresolved. Germline lookup yields CDR1 SGHNT and CDR2 YYREEE (reference sequence). This CDR3 comprises 15 residues. Trimming took 0 bases from V and 6 from J, leaving 16 bases between them.

The V gene is TRBV5-6, the J gene TRBJ2-5, with 9 bases aligning to TRBD1. CDR1 is SGHDT and CDR2 is YYEEEE in the germline V gene. The CDR3 loop spans 15 amino acids. The ends lost 4 bases at V and 4 bases at J; junction bases unmatched: 8. CDR3 region: CASSVTGGGRETQYF. Written as DNA, the CDR3 is TGTGCCAGCAGCGTCACAGGGGGCGGAAGAGAGACCCAGTACTTC.

The J gene is TRBJ1-2, the V gene TRBV3-1 (or the pseudogene TRBV3-2); D is uncertain. The CDR3 spans 12 residues. Deletions cut 4 bases from V and 8 bases from J, with 11 bases between. From germline, CDR1 is LGHDT and CDR2 YNNKEL (reference sequence). The CDR3 bases are TGTGCCAGCAGCCCCCTCTCCGGGGGCTACACCTTC. Protein: CASSPLSGGYTF.

This sequence joins TRBV5-1 and TRBJ1-6, with D unresolved. The length of the CDR3 is 15 residues. From germline, CDR1 is SGHRS and CDR2 YFSETQ. V was clipped by 0 bases and J by 6 bases, with 10 bases between them. The CDR3 nucleotides are TGCGCCAGCAGCTTGGCCGGGGAGACTAATTCACCCCTCCACTTT. Translation gives CASSLAGETNSPLHF.

J is TRBJ1-4 and V is TRBV11-2; TRBD1 matches at 7 bases. J lost 6 bases, V lost 5 bases, and 21 bases had no gene match. Germline-derived CDR1 and CDR2 are SGHAT and FQNNGV. The CDR3 sequence is 19 residues long. The CDR3 loop is CASSPDLGTENSLHEKLFF. DNA of the CDR3: TGTGCCAGCAGCCCGGACCTAGGGACAGAGAACAGTTTACATGAAAAACTGTTTTTT. Drawing the rest from reference TRBV11-2 and TRBJ1-4, the complete variable domain is EAGVAQSPRYKIIEKRQSVAFWCNPISGHATLYWYQQILGQGPKLLIQFQNNGVVDDSQLPKDRFSAERLKGVDSTLKIQPAKLEDSAVYLCASSPDLGTENSLHEKLFFGSGTQLSVL.

The chain employs TRBV9 and TRBJ2-7; 8 bases align to TRBD2. The CDR3 is 15 residues long. Unmatched junction bases numbered 6, after V lost 2 bases and J lost 2 bases. The V gene's germline CDR1 is SGDLS and CDR2 YYNGEE. CDR3 DNA: TGTGCCAGCAGCGTTAACGGGGGGGCCGCCTACGAGCAGTACTTC. Residues: CASSVNGGAAYEQYF.